These T cell receptor beta chains were read from a single sample in a study of cytotoxic CD8 clonotypes in ibrutinib-treated CLL. TCRdb keeps only in-frame clones here, not all; method: immunoSEQ multiplex PCR. The table has some 200,000 clones, 70% to 75% seen once. The input for sequencing was PBMCs, taken after 12 months of ibrutinib treatment. Source of these receptors: a human donor with chronic lymphocytic leukemia. The CDR3 runs from the conserved cysteine through the conserved F or W. D genes are given only for firm matches. Clone size is not always given. Where it is, it says once, few, many or a class for expanded clones.

clone_size	j_call	v_call	d_call	cdr3_aa	cdr3_nt
NA	TRBJ1-1	TRBV5-1	NA	CASSTQGNTEAFF	TGCGCCAGCAGCACCCAGGGGAACACTGAAGCTTTCTTT
NA	TRBJ1-5	TRBV5-1	TRBD1	CASSFEGTGNQPQHF	TGCGCCAGCAGCTTTGAGGGGACAGGAAATCAGCCCCAGCATTTT
NA	TRBJ1-1	TRBV6-4	TRBD1	CASRGTENTEAFF	TGTGCCAGCAGGGGGACAGAAAACACTGAAGCTTTCTTT
NA	TRBJ2-3	TRBV30	NA	CAWTPGPNTDTQYF	TGTGCCTGGACTCCAGGGCCGAACACAGATACGCAGTATTTT
few	TRBJ2-7	TRBV4-2	TRBD1	CASSQGDRGEQYF	TGTGCCAGCAGCCAAGGGGACAGGGGCGAGCAGTACTTC
NA	TRBJ1-2	TRBV5-1	NA	CASSGENYGYTF	TGCGCCAGCAGTGGGGAAAACTATGGCTACACCTTC
NA	TRBJ1-6	TRBV7-8	NA	CASSPANSPLHF	TGTGCCAGCAGTCCCGCCAATTCACCCCTCCACTTT
NA	TRBJ2-7	TRBV7-9	NA	CASSLGGASHEQYF	TGTGCCAGCAGCTTAGGGGGCGCTTCCCACGAGCAGTACTTC
few	TRBJ2-7	TRBV6-5	NA	CASSYKGIGVEQYF	TGTGCCAGCAGTTACAAGGGTATAGGGGTCGAGCAGTACTTC
NA	TRBJ1-2	TRBV6-5	NA	CASSTTASNYGYTF	TGTGCCAGCAGCACCACGGCCTCCAACTATGGCTACACCTTC
once	TRBJ1-5	TRBV7-9	NA	CASSFGPASNQPQHF	TGTGCCAGCAGCTTCGGACCTGCCAGCAATCAGCCCCAGCATTTT
NA	TRBJ1-1	TRBV30	NA	CAWRDSALEAFF	TGTGCCTGGAGGGACTCGGCCCTTGAAGCTTTCTTT
once	TRBJ2-1	TRBV11-2	TRBD2	CASSPGLAGAGLYNEQFF	TGTGCCAGCAGCCCCGGACTAGCGGGAGCCGGACTTTACAATGAGCAGTTCTTC
NA	TRBJ1-2	TRBV25-1	NA	CASSMANVNYGYTF	TGTGCCAGCAGTATGGCGAACGTTAACTATGGCTACACCTTC
few	TRBJ2-5	TRBV5-1	NA	CASSLFDQETQYF	TGCGCCAGCAGCTTGTTTGACCAAGAGACCCAGTACTTC
few	TRBJ1-1	TRBV27	NA	CASSLKENTEAFF	TGTGCCAGCAGTTTAAAGGAGAACACTGAAGCTTTCTTT
NA	TRBJ2-1	TRBV18	NA	CASSPGTAEQFF	TGTGCCAGCTCTCCCGGGACGGCAGAGCAGTTCTTC
NA	TRBJ2-7	TRBV28	NA	CASSSPTDPLRRQYF	TGTGCCAGCAGTTCACCGACAGACCCCCTACGGAGGCAGTACTTC
NA	TRBJ2-1	TRBV9	TRBD1	CASSPRDRVGNEQFF	TGTGCCAGCAGCCCCCGGGACAGGGTCGGAAATGAGCAGTTCTTC
NA	TRBJ1-5	TRBV11-1	TRBD1	CASSSDRESNQPQHF	TGTGCCAGCAGCTCAGACAGGGAAAGCAATCAGCCCCAGCATTTT
NA	TRBJ1-4	TRBV4-2	NA	CASSPSQEKLFF	TGTGCCAGCAGCCCTAGTCAGGAAAAACTGTTTTTT
many	TRBJ2-1	TRBV19	NA	CASSRGGKQFF	TGTGCCAGTAGTCGTGGGGGAAAGCAGTTCTTC
NA	TRBJ1-2	TRBV4-2	NA	CASSQEVGNYGYTF	TGTGCCAGCAGCCAAGAGGTCGGGAACTATGGCTACACCTTC
NA	TRBJ1-2	TRBV19	TRBD1	CASSRGTVYGYTF	TGTGCCAGTAGTAGGGGGACAGTATACGGCTACACCTTC
NA	TRBJ1-3	TRBV18	NA	CASSPQGRAYGNTIYF	TGTGCCAGCTCACCACAAGGCAGGGCTTACGGAAACACCATATATTTT
NA	TRBJ2-1	TRBV7-3	TRBD2	CASSLTTSGSRAYNEQFF	TGTGCCAGCAGCTTAACGACTAGCGGGAGTCGGGCCTACAATGAGCAGTTCTTC
NA	TRBJ1-2	TRBV11-2	TRBD1	CASSFPRDSGHGYTF	TGTGCCAGCAGCTTCCCTCGGGACAGCGGACATGGCTACACCTTC
NA	TRBJ2-5	TRBV4-1	NA	CASSQDWASEGTETQYF	TGCGCCAGCAGCCAAGATTGGGCGTCGGAGGGTACGGAGACCCAGTACTTC
NA	TRBJ1-3	TRBV18	TRBD1	CASSPGQGSGNTIYF	TGTGCCAGCTCACCGGGACAGGGCTCTGGAAACACCATATATTTT
NA	TRBJ2-3	TRBV6-5	TRBD2	CASSYLGLAKDTQYF	TGTGCCAGCAGTTACCTGGGACTAGCGAAAGATACGCAGTATTTT
NA	TRBJ2-3	TRBV4-3	TRBD2	CASSRITPSGSPTQYF	TGCGCCAGCAGCCGTATAACCCCTAGCGGGAGTCCTACGCAGTATTTT
NA	TRBJ1-2	TRBV7-2	NA	CASSLGSQGANYGYTF	TGTGCCAGCAGCTTAGGGTCACAGGGAGCTAACTATGGCTACACCTTC
few	TRBJ2-7	TRBV6-1	TRBD2	CASDPGLASAEQYF	TGTGCCAGCGATCCGGGACTAGCTTCTGCCGAGCAGTACTTC
NA	TRBJ1-2	TRBV4-1	NA	CASRATGQRNYGYTF	TGCGCCAGCAGAGCGACCGGACAGAGAAACTATGGCTACACCTTC
few	TRBJ2-3	TRBV10-2	TRBD2	CASKREGVHTQYF	TGCGCCAGCAAGCGGGAGGGAGTACATACGCAGTATTTT
many	TRBJ2-5	TRBV29-1	NA	CSFRSSQETQYF	TGCAGCTTTCGGTCATCACAAGAGACCCAGTACTTC
few	TRBJ1-2	TRBV5-8	TRBD1	CASSGGLRTGFVYGYTF	TGTGCCAGCAGCGGGGGATTGCGGACAGGTTTCGTCTATGGCTACACCTTC
NA	TRBJ2-7	TRBV28	TRBD1	CASSLSSTGVEQYF	TGTGCCAGCAGTTTATCCTCGACAGGGGTCGAGCAGTACTTC